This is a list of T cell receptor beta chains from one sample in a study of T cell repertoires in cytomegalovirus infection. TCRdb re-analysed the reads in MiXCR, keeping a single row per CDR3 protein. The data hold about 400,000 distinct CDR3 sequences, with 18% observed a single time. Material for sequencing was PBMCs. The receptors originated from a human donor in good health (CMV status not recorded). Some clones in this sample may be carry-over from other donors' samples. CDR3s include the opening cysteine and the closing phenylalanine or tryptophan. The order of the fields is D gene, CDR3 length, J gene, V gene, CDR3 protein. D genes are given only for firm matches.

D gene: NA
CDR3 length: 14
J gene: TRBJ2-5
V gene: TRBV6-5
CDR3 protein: CASSPDSDGETQYF

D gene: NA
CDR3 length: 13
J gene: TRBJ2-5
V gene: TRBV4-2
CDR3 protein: CASSQDAAETQYF

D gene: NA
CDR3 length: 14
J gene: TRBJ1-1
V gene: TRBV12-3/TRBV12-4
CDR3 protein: CASSFRTVNTEAFF

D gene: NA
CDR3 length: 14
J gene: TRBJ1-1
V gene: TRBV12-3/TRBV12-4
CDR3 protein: CASSRSQGNTEAFF

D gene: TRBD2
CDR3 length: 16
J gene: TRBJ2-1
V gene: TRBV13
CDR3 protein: CASSSTSSGIYNEQFF

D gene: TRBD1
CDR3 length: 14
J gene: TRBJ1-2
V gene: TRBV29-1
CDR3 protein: CSVTGTGGDYGYTF

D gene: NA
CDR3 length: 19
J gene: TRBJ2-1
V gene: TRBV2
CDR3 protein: CASSEVASPGLITYNEQFF

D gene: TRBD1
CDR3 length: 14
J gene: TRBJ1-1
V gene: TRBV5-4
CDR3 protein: CASSLDMDRGEAFF

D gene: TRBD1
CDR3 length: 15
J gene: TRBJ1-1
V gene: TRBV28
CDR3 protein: CASSPQGAGRTEAFF

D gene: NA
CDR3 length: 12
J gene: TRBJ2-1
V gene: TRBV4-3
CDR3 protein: CASSLPIGEQFF

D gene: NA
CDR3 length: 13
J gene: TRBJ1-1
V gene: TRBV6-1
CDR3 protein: CASSSDRGVEAFF

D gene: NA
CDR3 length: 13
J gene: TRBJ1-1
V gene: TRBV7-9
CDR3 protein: CASSPKGGAEAFF

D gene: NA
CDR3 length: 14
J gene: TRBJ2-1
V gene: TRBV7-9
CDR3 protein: CASSTVYRPNEQFF

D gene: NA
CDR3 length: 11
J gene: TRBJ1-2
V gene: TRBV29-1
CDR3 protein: CSVEDRRGYTF

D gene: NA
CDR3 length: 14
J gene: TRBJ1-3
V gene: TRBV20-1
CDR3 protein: CSARDLGQGNTIYF

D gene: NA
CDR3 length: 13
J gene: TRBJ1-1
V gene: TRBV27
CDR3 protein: CASSQIGPTEAFF

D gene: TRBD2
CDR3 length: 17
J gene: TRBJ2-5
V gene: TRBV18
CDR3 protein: CASSPGTSGSGKETQYF

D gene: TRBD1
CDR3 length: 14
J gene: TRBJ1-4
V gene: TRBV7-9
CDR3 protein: CASSFGQGWEKLFF

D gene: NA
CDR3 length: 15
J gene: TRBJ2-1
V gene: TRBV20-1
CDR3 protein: CSARDLGRSYNEQFF

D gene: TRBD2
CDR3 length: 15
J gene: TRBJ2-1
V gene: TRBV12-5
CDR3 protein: CASGLRLAGGIEQFF

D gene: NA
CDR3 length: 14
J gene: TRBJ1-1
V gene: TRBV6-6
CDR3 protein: CASSYRTSNTEAFF

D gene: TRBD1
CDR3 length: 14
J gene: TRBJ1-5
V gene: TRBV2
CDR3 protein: CASSEGQGEQPQHF

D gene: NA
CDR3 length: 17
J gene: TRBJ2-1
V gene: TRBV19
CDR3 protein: CASSHYPGRAVDNEQFF

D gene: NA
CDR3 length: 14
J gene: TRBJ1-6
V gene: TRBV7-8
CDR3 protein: CASSLTESYSPLHF

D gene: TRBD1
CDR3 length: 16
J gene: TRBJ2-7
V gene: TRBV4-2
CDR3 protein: CASSPQPGQVSYEQYF

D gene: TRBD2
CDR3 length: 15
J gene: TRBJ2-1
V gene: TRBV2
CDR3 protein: CASRLRTSGSDEQFF

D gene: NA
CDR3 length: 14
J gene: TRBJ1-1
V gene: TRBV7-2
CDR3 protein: CASSRNVEGSEAFF

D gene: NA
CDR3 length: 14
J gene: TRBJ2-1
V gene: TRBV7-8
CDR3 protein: CASSFADSYNEQFF

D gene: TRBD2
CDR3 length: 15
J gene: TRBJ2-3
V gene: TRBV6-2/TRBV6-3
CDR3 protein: CASSYSSGNTDTQYF

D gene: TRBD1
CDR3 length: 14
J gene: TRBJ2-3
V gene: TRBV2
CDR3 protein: CASTQSTGLATQYF

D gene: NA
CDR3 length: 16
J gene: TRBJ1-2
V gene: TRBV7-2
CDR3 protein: CASSPPFTPFSYGYTF

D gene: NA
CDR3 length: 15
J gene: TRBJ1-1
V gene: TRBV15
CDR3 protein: CATSRDWSRNTEAFF

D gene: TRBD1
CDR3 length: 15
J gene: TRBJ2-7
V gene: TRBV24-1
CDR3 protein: CATSDLRDRGNEQYF

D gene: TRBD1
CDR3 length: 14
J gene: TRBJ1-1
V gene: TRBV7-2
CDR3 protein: CASSKDRAYTEAFF

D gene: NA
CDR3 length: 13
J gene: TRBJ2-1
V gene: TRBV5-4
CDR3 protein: CASSSSEYNEQFF

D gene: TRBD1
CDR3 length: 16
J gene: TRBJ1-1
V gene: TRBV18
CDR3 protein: CASSPPGTGLNTEAFF

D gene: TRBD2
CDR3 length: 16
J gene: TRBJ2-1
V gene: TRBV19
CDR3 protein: CASSIDLRGRSNEQFF

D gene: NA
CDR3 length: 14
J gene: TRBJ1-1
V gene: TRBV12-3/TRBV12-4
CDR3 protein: CASSSRTGFTEAFF

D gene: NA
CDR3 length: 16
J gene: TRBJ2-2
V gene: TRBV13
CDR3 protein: CASSSTGAAGSGELFF

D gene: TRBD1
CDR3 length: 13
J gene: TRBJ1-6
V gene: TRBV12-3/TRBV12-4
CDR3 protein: CASSGTGYSPLHF

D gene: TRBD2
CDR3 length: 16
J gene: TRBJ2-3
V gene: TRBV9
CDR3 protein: CASSVDQAGVGDTQYF

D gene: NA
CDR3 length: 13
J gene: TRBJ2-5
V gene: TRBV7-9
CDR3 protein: CASESSEEETQYF

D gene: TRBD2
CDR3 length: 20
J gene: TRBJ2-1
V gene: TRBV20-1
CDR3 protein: CSARVPVEASGGPRDNEQFF

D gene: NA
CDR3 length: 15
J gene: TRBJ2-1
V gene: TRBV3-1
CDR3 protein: CASSQGTGWDNEQFF

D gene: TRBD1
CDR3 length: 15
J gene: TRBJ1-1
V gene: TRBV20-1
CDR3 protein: CSATTGQELNTEAFF

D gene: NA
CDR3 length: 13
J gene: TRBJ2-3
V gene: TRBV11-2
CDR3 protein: CASQRRAGDTQYF

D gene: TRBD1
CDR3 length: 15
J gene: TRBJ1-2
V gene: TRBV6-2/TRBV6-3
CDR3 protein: CASIQPGQGSYGYTF

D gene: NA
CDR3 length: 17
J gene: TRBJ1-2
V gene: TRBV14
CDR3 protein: CASSQDLLGVTNYGYTF

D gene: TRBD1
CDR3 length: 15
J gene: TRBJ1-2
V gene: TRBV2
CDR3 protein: CASTSGTGRSGGYTF

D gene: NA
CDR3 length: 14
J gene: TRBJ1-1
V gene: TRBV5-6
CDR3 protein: CASSGLRENTEAFF

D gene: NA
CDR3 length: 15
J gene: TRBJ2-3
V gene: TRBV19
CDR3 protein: CASSISTEGGDTQYF

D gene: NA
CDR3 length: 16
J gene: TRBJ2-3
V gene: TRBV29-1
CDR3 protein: CSVGGAYGSRTDTQYF

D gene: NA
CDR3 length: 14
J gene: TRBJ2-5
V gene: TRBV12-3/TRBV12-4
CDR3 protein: CASSRRGHQETQYF

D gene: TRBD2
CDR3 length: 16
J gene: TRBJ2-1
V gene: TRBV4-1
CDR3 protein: CASSQDPRGVFNEQFF

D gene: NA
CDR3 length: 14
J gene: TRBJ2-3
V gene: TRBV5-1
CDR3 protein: CASSLLADIDTQYF

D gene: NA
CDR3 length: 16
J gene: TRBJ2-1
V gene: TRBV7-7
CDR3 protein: CASSPTWGGGLNEQFF

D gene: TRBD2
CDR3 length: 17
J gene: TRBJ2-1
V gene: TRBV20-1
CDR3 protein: CSASGLAGGRSYNEQFF